The 30 T cell receptor beta chains below come from one sample, sequenced in a study of CD8+ T cells in alopecia areata. As the sequencing template, cDNA was produced by extracting RNA and reverse transcribing it. Clones were read by immunoSEQ multiplex PCR, and TCRdb kept only the in-frame ones, dropping some. The table has about 150,000 clones, around 87% seen once; the top ten hold over 12%. The material sequenced was CD8+ T cells sorted from blood, taken at week 0. These TCRs come from a human donor with alopecia areata.

The chain's CDR3 is CASLWVENTEAFF. The CDR3 region has the DNA TGTGCCAGCCTTTGGGTGGAGAACACTGAAGCTTTCTTT. J is TRBJ1-1 and V is TRBV6-1; D ambiguous. Germline CDR1 is MNHNS and CDR2 is SASEGT. The CDR3 is 13 amino acids. V lost 8 bases and J 1 base, leaving 11 bases between the germline ends.

Here the CDR3 reads CASSLVPANSYEQYF. For the CDR3, the DNA is TGTGCCAGCAGCTTAGTGCCAGCTAACTCCTACGAGCAGTACTTC. V usage is TRBV11-2 and J usage is TRBJ2-7, with unresolved D. CDR1 is SGHAT and CDR2 is FQNNGV in the germline V gene. CDR3 length equals 15 residues. V lost 1 base to trimming and J lost 0 bases, with 10 bases between them.

This chain links TRBV30 with TRBJ1-2; D remains unclear. Germline loops: CDR1 GTSNPN, CDR2 SVGIG (reference sequence). Between the trimmed V and J ends, which lost 0 bases and 7 bases, there was a span of 15 bases. The CDR3 has 14 residues. CDR3: CAWSVGRWPIGYTF. The CDR3 DNA reads as TGTGCCTGGAGTGTTGGCAGATGGCCTATTGGCTACACCTTC.

This clone was detected only a few times. CDR3: CASSQVFGGGYNEQFF. The CDR3 coding sequence is TGCGCCAGCAGCCAAGTGTTTGGCGGGGGATACAATGAGCAGTTCTTC. The V and J genes are TRBV4-1 and TRBJ2-1, with TRBD2 matching over 7 bases. Germline loops: CDR1 MGHRA, CDR2 YSYEKL. The length of the CDR3 is 16 residues. The ends lost 1 base at V and 4 bases at J; junction bases unmatched: 7.

This clone was seen only a few times. The rearrangement joins TRBV6-4 to TRBJ2-1; D remains unclear. V shed 4 bases and J shed 0 bases, with 13 bases lying between them. The CDR3 contains 16 residues. Per the germline V gene, CDR1 is MRHNA and CDR2 is SNTAGT. CDR3 nucleotide sequence: TGTGCCAGCAGTGTTAGTGGCTTACTCTCCTACAATGAGCAGTTCTTC. Translating gives CASSVSGLLSYNEQFF.

In this sample, this clone turned up a few times. The rearrangement links TRBV4-1 to TRBJ2-7, with 9 positions matching TRBD1. This CDR3 has 13 residues. The ends lost 0 bases at V and 6 bases at J; junction bases unmatched: 0. The germline gives CDR1 MGHRA, CDR2 YSYEKL. CDR3 region: CASSQEQGAEQYF. For the CDR3, the DNA is TGCGCCAGCAGCCAAGAACAGGGGGCCGAGCAGTACTTC.

The count of this clone is one. The chain joins TRBV7-9 to TRBJ2-7, with 8 bases identical to TRBD1. CDR1 is SEHNR, CDR2 FQNEAQ, per germline (reference sequence). The CDR3 consists of 13 residues. Trimming took 5 bases from V and 4 from J; bases not matched to a gene: 4. CDR3: CASSPRQGYEQYF. CDR3 DNA sequence: TGTGCCAGCAGCCCACGACAGGGGTACGAGCAGTACTTC. The full variable domain, in which reference TRBV7-9 and TRBJ2-7 provide the parts outside the CDR3, is DTGVSQNPRHKITKRGQNVTFRCDPISEHNRLYWYRQTLGQGPEFLTYFQNEAQLEKSRLLSDRFSAERPKGSFSTLEIQRTEQGDSAMYLCASSPRQGYEQYFGPGTRLTVT.

Only a few counts were recorded for this clone. The genes are TRBV7-9 and TRBJ2-2; 10 nucleotides align to TRBD2. V lost 5 bases to trimming and J lost 3 bases; unmatched junction nucleotides: 3. There are 15 residues in the CDR3. Germline CDR1 SEHNR, CDR2 FQNEAQ (reference sequence). The CDR3 sequence is CASSTSGAYTGELFF. CDR3 DNA sequence: TGTGCCAGCAGCACTAGCGGGGCATACACCGGGGAGCTGTTTTTT.

The rearrangement uses TRBV7-6 and TRBJ2-7; D gene ambiguous. The CDR3 consists of 13 residues. V lost 2 bases, J lost 2 bases, and 7 bases lay in between. The germline V gene encodes CDR1 SGHVS and CDR2 FNYEAQ. CDR3 in amino acids: CASSLSPTYEQYF. The CDR3 DNA follows: TGTGCCAGCAGCTTATCCCCAACCTACGAGCAGTACTTC.

The rearrangement uses TRBV5-1 and TRBJ2-7; perhaps TRBD2 as D (5 bases). The ends were cut back, 3 bases at V and 4 bases at J, with 17 bases in the middle. Per germline, CDR1 SGHRS and CDR2 YFSETQ. The CDR3 is 15 amino acids. CDR3 sequence (DNA): TGCGCCAGCAGCTCCGGACTGGGTTACCTTTACGAGCAGTACTTC. Translating gives CASSSGLGYLYEQYF.

V usage is TRBV7-6 and J usage is TRBJ2-1; the D is unclear. The germline V gene encodes CDR1 SGHVS and CDR2 FNYEAQ. Trimming took 1 base from V and 3 from J, leaving 1 base between them. The CDR3 sequence is 12 residues long. Here the CDR3 DNA reads TGTGCCAGCAGCTTAGACTACAATGAGCAGTTCTTC. Encoded protein: CASSLDYNEQFF.

The count of this clone is one. The chain is built from TRBV30 and TRBJ1-1; D call uncertain. V dropped 0 bases and J dropped 3 bases, with 11 bases sitting between them. CDR1 is GTSNPN and CDR2 is SVGIG in the germline V gene (reference sequence). The CDR3 spans 14 residues. CDR3 in amino acids: CAWSVLMGYTEAFF. The CDR3 DNA follows: TGTGCCTGGAGTGTATTAATGGGGTACACTGAAGCTTTCTTT.

In this sample, this clone turned up once. This sequence joins TRBV29-1 and TRBJ2-7; D is possibly TRBD1 (6 bases). Trimming took 7 bases from V and 3 from J, leaving 10 bases between them. The germline gives CDR1 SQVTM, CDR2 ANQGSEA. The CDR3 contains 11 residues. The CDR3 DNA follows: TGCAGCGCCAAACAGGGCTACGAGCAGTACTTC. Its protein is CSAKQGYEQYF.

This chain links TRBV14 with TRBJ2-1, with TRBD1 as a possible D gene (6 bases). Trimming took off 1 base at V and 0 bases at J, with 13 bases between the two ends. Germline loops: CDR1 SGHDN, CDR2 FVKESK. CDR3 length: 17 residues. In DNA, the CDR3 is TGTGCCAGCAGCCAAGTCTTAGGGGGTGACTCCTACAATGAGCAGTTCTTC. It codes for CASSQVLGGDSYNEQFF.

The gene calls are TRBV9 and TRBJ2-3; D not certain. Germline-derived CDR1 and CDR2 are SGDLS and YYNGEE. The CDR3 is made up of 16 amino acids. Trimming cost V 0 bases and J 2 bases, with 13 bases left between them. CDR3 sequence reads: CASSVAVIGNTDTQYF. The CDR3 region has the DNA TGTGCCAGCAGCGTAGCTGTGATAGGGAACACAGATACGCAGTATTTT. The variable domain in full, with the rest retrieved from reference TRBV9 and TRBJ2-3, is DSGVTQTPKHLITATGQRVTLRCSPRSGDLSVYWYQQSLDQGLQFLIQYYNGEERAKGNILERFSAQQFPDLHSELNLSSLELGDSALYFCASSVAVIGNTDTQYFGPGTRLTVL.

The CDR3, as DNA: TGTGCCAGCGGCTTCATGAACACTGAAGCTTTCTTT. Its protein product is CASGFMNTEAFF. This sequence joins TRBV14 and TRBJ1-1, with D unclear. The CDR3 covers 12 residues. Looked up from germline, CDR1 is SGHDN and CDR2 is FVKESK. The ends were cut back, 8 bases at V and 0 bases at J, with 7 bases in the middle.

This sequence joins TRBV7-7 and TRBJ2-7; 7 bases align to TRBD1. This CDR3 is built from 15 residues. The trim removed 1 base at V and 0 bases at J, leaving 3 bases unmatched. Germline CDR1 and CDR2: SSHAT and FNYEAQ (reference sequence). Written as DNA, the CDR3 is TGTGCCAGCAGCTTAGGACAGGGTAGCTCCTACGAGCAGTACTTC. Translated: CASSLGQGSSYEQYF.

The V gene is TRBV9, the J gene TRBJ2-7; TRBD1 aligns across 10 bases. The CDR3 runs 14 residues. The J segment lost 5 bases and the V segment lost 0 bases, leaving 2 bases of the junction unmatched. The V gene's germline CDR1 is SGDLS and CDR2 YYNGEE. The CDR3, as DNA: TGTGCCAGCAGCGTAGCGGGGACAGGGGACGAGCAGTACTTC. This codes for CASSVAGTGDEQYF.

The chain recombines TRBV5-4 with TRBJ2-2; 9 nucleotides agree with TRBD2. Germline trimming cut 4 bases from V and 1 base from J; bases unmatched to any gene: 8. Germline assignment: CDR1 SGHNT and CDR2 YYREEE (reference sequence). The CDR3 runs 17 residues. CDR3 loop: CASSPDGLAMNTGELFF. DNA for the CDR3: TGTGCCAGCAGCCCCGACGGACTAGCGATGAACACCGGGGAGCTGTTTTTT.

V and J are TRBV6-5 and TRBJ2-6; the D gene is possibly TRBD2 (7 bases). CDR1 is MNHEY and CDR2 is SVGAGI in the germline V gene. V was shortened by 2 bases and J by 0 bases, with 8 bases between the two germline ends. The CDR3 is made up of 16 amino acids. The DNA for the CDR3 is TGTGCCAGCAGTTACGCGGGGGCCTCTGGGGCCAACGTCCTGACTTTC. This encodes CASSYAGASGANVLTF.

V is TRBV27 and J is TRBJ2-7; D ambiguous. CDR1 is MNHEY and CDR2 is SMNVEV in the germline V gene (reference sequence). The CDR3 has 12 residues. V lost 3 bases, J lost 4 bases, and 7 bases lay in between. The CDR3 region is CASSFSGYEQYF. CDR3 in DNA: TGTGCCAGCAGTTTCTCAGGATACGAGCAGTACTTC.

This clone was counted once. The chain links TRBV5-1 to TRBJ2-1, with D possibly TRBD2 on 5 matching bases. This CDR3 has 16 residues. Per germline, CDR1 SGHRS and CDR2 YFSETQ. With 0 bases removed from V and 0 bases from J, the gap between germline ends came to 10 bases. The CDR3 loop reads CASSLEVGSSYNEQFF. The CDR3 nucleotides read TGCGCCAGCAGCTTGGAGGTGGGGAGCTCCTACAATGAGCAGTTCTTC.

The V gene is TRBV29-1, the J gene TRBJ2-3, with TRBD2 matching 11 bases. V lost 6 bases and J lost 2; bases outside the gene matches: 10. This CDR3 spans 16 amino acids. Germline values: CDR1 SQVTM, CDR2 ANQGSEA. The chain's CDR3 is CSVLGLADLTTDTQYF. DNA for the CDR3: TGCAGCGTCCTGGGACTAGCGGATCTCACCACAGATACGCAGTATTTT.

Points on this clone: Additional DNA sequences in this sample encode the identical CDR3. The chain couples TRBV4-1 to TRBJ2-7, with D maybe TRBD1 (6 bases). Trimming pared 3 bases from V and 0 bases from J, leaving 12 bases between. The CDR3 runs to 15 residues. The germline gives CDR1 MGHRA, CDR2 YSYEKL. CDR3 DNA sequence: TGCGCCAGCAGCCAGGTGACAGGAAGCTCCTACGAGCAGTACTTC. Encoded protein: CASSQVTGSSYEQYF.

Points on this clone: Other nucleotide sequences from this sample produce the same CDR3. This chain uses TRBV7-9 with TRBJ2-7; no clear D gene. CDR1 SEHNR and CDR2 FQNEAQ come from the germline V gene (reference sequence). The V and J ends lost 3 bases and 2 bases respectively, with 8 bases between them. This CDR3 has 13 amino acids. The CDR3 coding sequence is TGTGCCAGCAGCTTCGACTCAGCCTACGAGCAGTACTTC. Amino acids: CASSFDSAYEQYF.

The V gene is TRBV27, the J gene TRBJ2-5; perhaps D is TRBD1 or TRBD2 (7 bases each). The J call may be wrong; the DNA end is better matched by TRBJ2-7. The length of the CDR3 is 13 residues. Germline values: CDR1 MNHEY, CDR2 SMNVEV (reference sequence). As DNA, the CDR3 is TGTGCCAGCGGGAGGGCAGGGGGCTACGAGCAGTACTTC. This gives the protein CASGRAGGYEQYF.

This chain uses TRBV2 with TRBJ2-2, with 8 nucleotides matching TRBD2. V was pared by 9 bases and J by 3 bases, with 3 bases of the junction left unmatched. This CDR3 is built from 13 residues. CDR1 SNHLY and CDR2 FYNNEI come from the germline V gene. The CDR3 DNA follows: TGTGCCAGTACTAGCGGCTACACCGGGGAGCTGTTTTTT. This sequence encodes CASTSGYTGELFF.

The chain joins TRBV7-2 to TRBJ2-7; no firm D call. The V gene's germline CDR1 is SGHTA and CDR2 FQGNSA. This CDR3 is 15 amino acids long. Trimming took 5 bases from V and 2 from J, leaving 16 bases between them. CDR3 DNA sequence: TGTGCCAGCAGCCCAGTCCCCATACTACCCTACGAGCAGTACTTC. Translating gives CASSPVPILPYEQYF.

The genes are TRBV13 and TRBJ2-1; tentative D call: TRBD2 (5 bases). CDR1 and CDR2 from the germline V gene are PRHDT and FYEKMQ (reference sequence). The CDR3 totals 13 residues. V was cut by 2 bases and J by 7 bases, with 9 bases left in between. The CDR3 nucleotides read TGTGCCAGCAGCTTAATACTAGAGAATGAGCAGTTCTTC. Translating it yields CASSLILENEQFF.

There are many counts of this clone. The V call is TRBV6-5, the J call TRBJ2-3; D uncertain. V gave up 7 bases and J gave up 6 bases, with 5 bases separating them. CDR1 is MNHEY and CDR2 is SVGAGI in the germline V gene. This CDR3 has 10 residues. CDR3 loop: CASMGDTQYF. The CDR3 DNA follows: TGTGCCAGCATGGGGGATACGCAGTATTTT.